This T cell receptor beta chain was identified in a study of T cells in Graves' hyperthyroidism and ophthalmopathy. This clonotype was counted many times. As yet, its antigen is unknown. Trimming at V came to 6 bases and at J to 0 bases, leaving 7 bases not matched to a gene. The length of the CDR3 is 15 residues. Germline CDR1 and CDR2: ENHRY and SYGVKD. Whole-study findings and limits: Researchers report that a 13 V-J model separated ophthalmopathy from stable hyperthyroidism.

Stable Graves' hyperthyroidism meant no ophthalmopathy progression within 18 months. Investigators excluded patients with uncontrolled infection, other autoimmune disease, pregnancy or lactation. The investigators amplified TCR beta CDR3 regions from RNA transcripts. The primer set for the first-round RT-PCR of the TCR CDR3 was HTBI. MiXCR was run by TCRdb on the multiplex PCR reads, yielding one entry per CDR3 protein. In the table there are roughly 840,000 distinct CDR3 sequences, roughly 37% of which are singletons. Sequencing used blood. This TCR was recovered from a man between 18 and 35 years old with Graves' hyperthyroidism. The chain recombines TRBV10-3 with TRBJ1-1; 7 nucleotides agree with TRBD1. The CDR3 reads CAIRIDREMNTEAFF. In nucleotides, the CDR3 is TGTGCCATCAGGATCGACAGGGAAATGAACACTGAAGCTTTCTTT.